These 17 T cell receptor beta chains originate from one sample sequenced in a study of blood T cell repertoires in COVID-19. This table comes from immunoSEQ multiplex PCR, and its TCRdb copy is limited to in-frame clones, with some not included. Of a few hundred thousand clones listed, roughly 91% were seen once; the top ten hold 1%. The sample was peripheral blood. The receptors were sampled from a man aged 45-65 years with active or convalescent COVID-19.

The chain carries TRBV7-9 and TRBJ2-3, with no clear D. Germline loops: CDR1 SEHNR, CDR2 FQNEAQ (reference sequence). This CDR3 contains 13 residues. Trimming cost V 8 bases and J 2 bases, with 11 bases left between them. CDR3 amino acids: CASREPPTDTQYF. DNA of the CDR3: TGTGCCAGCCGTGAGCCCCCCACAGATACGCAGTATTTT.

This chain links TRBV5-1 with TRBJ1-4, with 7 bases lining up with TRBD1. Germline-derived CDR1 and CDR2 are SGHRS and YFSETQ. The junction had 4 bases not matched to a gene; V was cut back by 0 bases and J by 5 bases. The CDR3 extends over 15 amino acids. CDR3 region: CASSLEGAENEKLFF. Written as DNA, the CDR3 is TGCGCCAGCAGCTTGGAGGGGGCGGAAAATGAAAAACTGTTTTTT.

The chain couples TRBV7-2 to TRBJ2-6, with 8 bases lining up with TRBD2. This CDR3 contains 18 residues. Germline loops: CDR1 SGHTA, CDR2 FQGNSA. Trimming took 1 base from V and 4 from J; bases not matched to a gene: 9. Here the CDR3 DNA reads TGTGCCAGCAGCTTAGACCTCGGGAGGGGTACAGGGGCCAACGTCCTGACTTTC. Its translation is CASSLDLGRGTGANVLTF.

This clone is a singleton in its sample. The V call is TRBV5-6, the J call TRBJ2-1, with 10 bases fitting TRBD2. CDR1 SGHDT and CDR2 YYEEEE come from the germline V gene. The trim removed 0 bases at V and 4 bases at J, leaving 10 bases unmatched. CDR3 length: 18 amino acids. The CDR3 DNA reads as TGTGCCAGCAGCTTGGTGTCCAGCGGGAGGGGGGTGTACAATGAGCAGTTCTTC. Protein product: CASSLVSSGRGVYNEQFF.

The rearrangement uses TRBV4-3 and TRBJ1-2; a weak D match, TRBD1 (5 bases). Germline-derived CDR1 and CDR2 are LGHNA and YSLEER. The CDR3 length is 14 residues. The V end was cut by 2 bases, the J end by 7 bases, with 14 bases between. The chain's CDR3 is CASSQWGVGSGYTF. CDR3 sequence (DNA): TGCGCCAGCAGCCAATGGGGGGTGGGCTCTGGCTACACCTTC.

J is TRBJ2-3 and V is TRBV5-4, with D tentatively TRBD2 (5 bases). Germline V CDR1 and CDR2: SGHNT, YYREEE (reference sequence). This CDR3 region has 15 residues. V dropped 4 bases and J dropped 5 bases, with 17 bases sitting between them. CDR3 protein: CASSPAESRGDTQYF. CDR3 DNA sequence: TGTGCCAGCAGCCCGGCGGAGTCACGGGGAGATACGCAGTATTTT.

The rearrangement uses TRBV5-4 and TRBJ1-6; TRBD1 matches 9 bases. CDR1 is SGHNT and CDR2 is YYREEE in the germline V gene (reference sequence). This CDR3 region has 14 residues. The ends lost 4 bases at V and 8 bases at J; junction bases unmatched: 4. The CDR3 sequence: CASSLQGADSPLHF. The DNA for the CDR3 is TGTGCCAGCAGCCTACAGGGGGCGGATTCACCCCTCCACTTT.

The gene calls are TRBV6-2 or TRBV6-3 and TRBJ1-5, with unresolved D. The CDR3 extends over 14 amino acids. Germline V gene sequence: CDR1 MNHEY, CDR2 SVGEGT. Between the trimmed V and J ends, which lost 2 bases and 5 bases, there was a span of 10 bases. The CDR3 loop reads CASSYRGNYQPQHF. As DNA, the CDR3 is TGTGCCAGCAGTTACCGAGGAAACTATCAGCCCCAGCATTTT.

Regarding this clone: This sample includes further DNA sequences coding for the same CDR3. V gene TRBV2 combines with J gene TRBJ2-3; 9 bases match TRBD1. After removal of 4 bases from V and 1 base from J, the junction contained 0 bases not matched to a gene. The CDR3 is 14 residues long. Germline V CDR1 and CDR2: SNHLY, FYNNEI. CDR3 sequence (DNA): TGTGCCAGCAGTGGGACAGGGGGCACAGATACGCAGTATTTT. Protein product: CASSGTGGTDTQYF.

The CDR3 here is CASSDRAYGYTF. The CDR3 nucleotides are TGTGCCAGTAGTGACAGGGCCTACGGCTACACCTTC. The chain carries TRBV19 and TRBJ1-2; TRBD1 aligns across 7 bases. The CDR3 is 12 amino acids. After removal of 5 bases from V and 8 bases from J, the junction contained 5 bases not matched to a gene. Germline loops: CDR1 LNHDA, CDR2 SQIVND (reference sequence).

The chain uses TRBV18 and TRBJ2-7, with D perhaps TRBD2 (6 bases). The germline V and J ends were trimmed by 6 bases and 0 bases, with 12 bases remaining between them. The length of the CDR3 is 14 residues. The germline V gene has CDR1 KGHSH and CDR2 LQKENI. The CDR3 loop reads CASSLRRDSYEQYF. CDR3 sequence (DNA): TGTGCCAGCTCTCTCCGGAGGGACTCCTACGAGCAGTACTTC. The full variable domain, completed using reference TRBV18 and TRBJ2-7, is NAGVMQNPRHLVRRRGQEARLRCSPMKGHSHVYWYRQLPEEGLKFMVYLQKENIIDESGMPKERFSAEFPKEGPSILRIQQVVRGDSAAYFCASSLRRDSYEQYFGPGTRLTVT.

J is TRBJ2-7 and V is TRBV5-6, with 9 bases lining up with TRBD1. The CDR3 extends over 14 amino acids. Germline V lookup: CDR1 SGHDT, CDR2 YYEEEE. The V and J ends lost 3 bases and 4 bases, in that order; junction bases with no gene match: 5. The CDR3 loop is CASSWGQGRYEQYF. In DNA form, the CDR3 reads TGTGCCAGCAGCTGGGGACAGGGCCGTTACGAGCAGTACTTC. Together with reference TRBV5-6 and TRBJ2-7, the CDR3 gives the full variable domain: DAGVTQSPTHLIKTRGQQVTLRCSPKSGHDTVSWYQQALGQGPQFIFQYYEEEERQRGNFPDRFSGHQFPNYSSELNVNALLLGDSALYLCASSWGQGRYEQYFGPGTRLTVT.

Worth noting for this clone: The sample has other DNA sequences that encode this CDR3 too. CDR3 amino acids: CASSLAGGETQYF. DNA of the CDR3: TGCGCCAGCAGCTTGGCCGGGGGTGAGACCCAGTACTTC. The chain employs TRBV5-1 and TRBJ2-5; possibly TRBD2 for D (6 bases). CDR3 size: 13 residues. The V gene lost 0 bases and the J gene lost 5 bases, with 8 bases spanning the gap. From germline, CDR1 is SGHRS and CDR2 YFSETQ.

The chain has TRBV28 and TRBJ1-5; no definite D call. Germline V gene lookup returns CDR1 MDHEN and CDR2 SYDVKM. The ends were cut back, 7 bases at V and 1 base at J, with 5 bases in the middle. CDR3 length: 12 amino acids. The CDR3 DNA follows: TGTGCCAGCACTAGCAGCAATCAGCCCCAGCATTTT. It yields the protein CASTSSNQPQHF.

Only a few counts were recorded for this clone. J is TRBJ1-1 and V is TRBV2, with 10 nucleotides matching TRBD1. The CDR3 runs to 15 residues. CDR1 is SNHLY, CDR2 FYNNEI, per germline. J gave up 3 bases and V 5 bases, and 6 bases lay outside the gene matches. The CDR3 loop is CASSRRGTGDTEAFF. Here the CDR3 DNA reads TGTGCCAGCAGTCGAAGGGGGACAGGGGACACTGAAGCTTTCTTT. Using reference TRBV2 and TRBJ1-1 for the parts outside the CDR3, the full variable domain is EPEVTQTPSHQVTQMGQEVILRCVPISNHLYFYWYRQILGQKVEFLVSFYNNEISEKSEIFDDQFSVERPDGSNFTLKIRSTKLEDSAMYFCASSRRGTGDTEAFFGQGTRLTVV.

This chain joins TRBV6-5 and TRBJ1-2; perhaps TRBD1 as D (6 bases). Trimming removed 5 bases at V and 6 bases at J, with 13 bases between. This CDR3 has 13 amino acids. CDR1 and CDR2 from the germline V gene are MNHEY and SVGAGI. In DNA, the CDR3 is TGTGCCAGCAGTCCCCTGGACAGTCATGGCTACACCTTC. Amino acid sequence: CASSPLDSHGYTF.

The chain combines TRBV6-2 or TRBV6-3 with TRBJ1-2; tentative D call: TRBD1 (5 bases). The CDR3 runs 12 residues. Germline CDR1 reads MNHEY; CDR2 reads SVGEGT. Trimming removed 4 bases at V and 8 bases at J, with 11 bases between. The DNA for the CDR3 is TGTGCCAGCAGTTCCCCTCCAGGGGGCTACACCTTC. It yields the protein CASSSPPGGYTF.